This entry is about one TCR beta chain. What it binds is unknown. This sample is part of a study of CD8+ T cells in alopecia areata. General study points: Patients shared TCRs less clearly than mice did, possibly owing to HLA. Among the cells sequenced in scalp samples are also the resident alphabeta T cells of normal skin. Lesional scalp, especially alopecia totalis/universalis, showed higher clonality than normal scalp.

Following RNA extraction, reverse transcription yielded cDNA that acted as the sequencing template. Profiling relied on immunoSEQ multiplex PCR, and the TCRdb table lists in-frame clones only, not all of them. Of around 190,000 clones listed, more than 50% are singletons. A FACSAria was used to sort CD4+ and CD8+ T cells. These cells came from PBMCs. The CDR3 is made up of 14 amino acids. V lost 3 bases and J 0 bases, leaving 6 bases between the germline ends. Germline-derived CDR1 and CDR2 are MGHDK and SYGVNS. The chain has TRBV25-1 and TRBJ1-5; D unclear. The sample was CD8+ T cells sorted from blood. The source of this sequence is a human donor in good health. The CDR3 DNA sequence: TGTGCCAGCAGTGACACAGCTAGCAATCAGCCCCAGCATTTT. It yields the protein CASSDTASNQPQHF.